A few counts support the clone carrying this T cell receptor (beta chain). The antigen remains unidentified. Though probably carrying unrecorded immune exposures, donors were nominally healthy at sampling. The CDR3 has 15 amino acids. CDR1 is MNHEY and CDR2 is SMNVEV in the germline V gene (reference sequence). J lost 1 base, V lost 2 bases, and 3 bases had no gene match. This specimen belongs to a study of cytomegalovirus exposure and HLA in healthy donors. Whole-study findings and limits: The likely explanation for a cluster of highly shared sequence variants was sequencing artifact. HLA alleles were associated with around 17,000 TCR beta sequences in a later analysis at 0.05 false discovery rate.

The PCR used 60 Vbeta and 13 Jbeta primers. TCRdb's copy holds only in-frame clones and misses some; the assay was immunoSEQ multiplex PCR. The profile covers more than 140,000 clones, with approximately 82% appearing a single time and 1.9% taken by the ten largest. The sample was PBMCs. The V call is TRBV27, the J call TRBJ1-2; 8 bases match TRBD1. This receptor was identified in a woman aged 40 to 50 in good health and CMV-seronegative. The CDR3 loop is CASSLGQGVNYGYTF. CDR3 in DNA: TGTGCCAGCAGTTTAGGACAGGGCGTTAACTATGGCTACACCTTC.